Presented here are 25 T cell receptor beta chains from one specimen sequenced in a study of response to subunit inactivated influenza vaccine. TCRdb redid the calling of the RT-PCR reads with MiXCR, one entry per CDR3 protein. Of about 650,000 distinct CDR3 sequences in the sample, around 15% were seen once. Here the sequenced sample was PBMCs from blood, taken 14 to 15 days before vaccination. Every receptor here comes from a man aged 50 to 60 who received an inactivated influenza vaccine.

The chain is built from TRBV19 and TRBJ2-3; no clear D gene. Per the germline V gene, CDR1 is LNHDA and CDR2 is SQIVND (reference sequence). Trimming pared 4 bases from V and 4 bases from J, leaving 12 bases between. The CDR3 covers 14 residues. The CDR3 DNA follows: TGTGCCAGTAGTAACCGCTTATTTGCAGATACGCAGTATTTT. Amino acids: CASSNRLFADTQYF. The whole variable domain, remainder taken from reference TRBV19 and TRBJ2-3, is DGGITQSPKYLFRKEGQNVTLSCEQNLNHDAMYWYRQDPGQGLRLIYYSQIVNDFQKGDIAEGYSVSREKKESFPLTVTSAQKNPTAFYLCASSNRLFADTQYFGPGTRLTVL.

V gene TRBV2 combines with J gene TRBJ2-5, with 11 bases identical to TRBD2. The trim removed 3 bases at V and 9 bases at J, leaving 6 bases unmatched. This CDR3 region has 14 residues. Germline V gene lookup returns CDR1 SNHLY and CDR2 FYNNEI. For the CDR3, the DNA is TGTGCCAGCAGTGATGGTAGCGGGAGGGCATCCCAGTACTTC. Translated: CASSDGSGRASQYF.

The chain employs TRBV9 and TRBJ1-3; 9 nucleotides align to TRBD1. After removal of 2 bases from V and 1 base from J, the junction contained 4 bases not matched to a gene. Germline CDR1 SGDLS, CDR2 YYNGEE. CDR3 size: 16 residues. The CDR3 sequence is CASSVGQGRSGNTIYF. In DNA, the CDR3 is TGTGCCAGCAGCGTGGGACAGGGCCGTTCTGGAAACACCATATATTTT. The complete variable domain, with remaining parts taken from reference TRBV9 and TRBJ1-3, reads DSGVTQTPKHLITATGQRVTLRCSPRSGDLSVYWYQQSLDQGLQFLIQYYNGEERAKGNILERFSAQQFPDLHSELNLSSLELGDSALYFCASSVGQGRSGNTIYFGEGSWLTVV.

This clonotype was picked up a small number of times. The CDR3: CSAVQGGVTEAFF. CDR3 nucleotide sequence: TGCAGTGCTGTTCAGGGTGGGGTCACTGAAGCTTTCTTT. The J gene is TRBJ1-1, the V gene TRBV20-1; tentative D call: TRBD1 (5 bases). V lost 5 bases to trimming and J lost 4 bases, with 14 bases between them. This CDR3 is built from 13 residues. Germline V gene sequence: CDR1 DFQATT, CDR2 SNEGSKA (reference sequence).

This chain links TRBV2 with TRBJ1-3; possibly TRBD1 for D (5 bases). Per germline, CDR1 SNHLY and CDR2 FYNNEI. The CDR3 is made up of 14 amino acids. V lost 6 bases and J lost 4, with 13 bases in between. The CDR3 DNA reads TGTGCCAGCAGCGCCACGGGACGGGGAAACACCATATATTTT. Translating it yields CASSATGRGNTIYF.

This clonotype was counted between two and nine times. V is TRBV10-3 and J is TRBJ2-3; 10 bases map to TRBD2. This CDR3 has 13 residues. The germline CDR1 and CDR2 sequences are ENHRY and SYGVKD. Trimming took 4 bases from V and 5 from J; bases not matched to a gene: 0. CDR3 sequence: CAISASGRDTQYF. The CDR3 coding sequence is TGTGCCATCAGTGCTAGCGGGAGAGATACGCAGTATTTT.

Only a few counts were recorded for this clonotype. This sequence joins TRBV28 and TRBJ1-5; no reliable D call. With 8 bases removed from V and 1 base from J, the gap between germline ends came to 9 bases. This CDR3 spans 13 amino acids. The germline V gene has CDR1 MDHEN and CDR2 SYDVKM. CDR3 loop: CASQRVSNQPQHF. Here the CDR3 DNA reads TGTGCCAGCCAAAGGGTCAGCAATCAGCCCCAGCATTTT. Drawing the rest from reference TRBV28 and TRBJ1-5, the complete variable domain is DVKVTQSSRYLVKRTGEKVFLECVQDMDHENMFWYRQDPGLGLRLIYFSYDVKMKEKGDIPEGYSVSREKKERFSLILESASTNQTSMYLCASQRVSNQPQHFGDGTRLSIL.

The chain combines TRBV6-5 with TRBJ2-1; possibly TRBD2 for D (7 bases). Deletions cut 0 bases from V and 4 bases from J, with 13 bases between. There are 16 residues in the CDR3. CDR1 MNHEY and CDR2 SVGAGI come from the germline V gene. The CDR3 DNA reads as TGTGCCAGCAGTTACTCATGGGGGGGACAATACAATGAGCAGTTCTTC. It encodes CASSYSWGGQYNEQFF.

The chain joins TRBV24-1 to TRBJ2-7; D uncertain. Trimming stripped 0 bases from V and 3 bases from J, with 5 bases between. This CDR3 has 13 residues. Germline V lookup: CDR1 KGHDR, CDR2 SFDVKD. The DNA for the CDR3 is TGTGCCACCAGTGATTTGCGCGGCTACGAGCAGTACTTC. Its translation is CATSDLRGYEQYF.

The V and J genes are TRBV6-2 or TRBV6-3 and TRBJ2-5, with D perhaps TRBD2 (5 bases). Trimming pared 3 bases from V and 2 bases from J, leaving 10 bases between. Germline assignment: CDR1 MNHEY and CDR2 SVGEGT. The CDR3 contains 14 residues. CDR3 residues: CASSYTGLQETQYF. In DNA, the CDR3 is TGTGCCAGCAGTTATACGGGGTTACAAGAGACCCAGTACTTC.

This clonotype has a handful of counts. The chain links TRBV11-2 to TRBJ1-2, with 7 bases identical to TRBD1. The J segment lost 8 bases and the V segment lost 5 bases, leaving 8 bases of the junction unmatched. Germline V gives CDR1 SGHAT, CDR2 FQNNGV. This CDR3 has 13 amino acids. CDR3 protein: CASSQGTTGGYTF. CDR3 nucleotides: TGTGCCAGCAGCCAAGGAACGACAGGGGGCTACACCTTC.

This clonotype was observed a handful of times. The chain combines TRBV29-1 with TRBJ1-1, with 11 bases that match TRBD1. After removal of 5 bases from V and 6 bases from J, the junction contained 5 bases not matched to a gene. The CDR3 loop spans 13 amino acids. Germline V gene data show CDR1 as SQVTM and CDR2 as ANQGSEA. The CDR3 loop reads CSVPDRGHAEAFF. The CDR3 DNA follows: TGCAGCGTTCCGGACAGGGGGCATGCTGAAGCTTTCTTT.

As to this clonotype: A much larger clone differs by one base, so this may be a read error. The chain recombines TRBV14 with TRBJ2-1; D possibly corresponds to TRBD1 (5 bases). This CDR3 comprises 14 residues. V lost 7 bases and J lost 5, with 15 bases in between. Germline V gene data show CDR1 as SGHDN and CDR2 as FVKESK. Written as DNA, the CDR3 is TGTGCCAGCAAGATAACGGGCAGGGACAATGAGCAGTTCTTC. It codes for CASKITGRDNEQFF.

The genes are TRBV7-9 and TRBJ1-3; 7 bases agree with TRBD1. This CDR3 has 16 amino acids. V was clipped by 5 bases and J by 0 bases; unmatched bases: 7. Germline CDR1 and CDR2: SEHNR and FQNEAQ (reference sequence). In DNA form, the CDR3 reads TGTGCCAGCAGCCCAGGGGGGGGACTCTCTGGAAACACCATATATTTT. Its protein is CASSPGGGLSGNTIYF.

Note on this clonotype: This sequence may be a read error, since a much larger clone differs from it by one base. The chain links TRBV3-1 to TRBJ2-1; D uncertain. The CDR3 consists of 14 residues. Germline assignment: CDR1 LGHDT and CDR2 YNNKEL (reference sequence). V lost 0 bases, J lost 6 bases, and 9 bases lay in between. CDR3 bases: TGTGCCAGCAGCCAAGACTTCGTGGCCAATGAGCAGTTCTTC. Translated: CASSQDFVANEQFF.

The table lists this clonotype with a few counts. This sequence joins TRBV5-1 and TRBJ2-3, with D perhaps given as TRBD1 or TRBD2 (5 bases each). The CDR3 is 13 residues long. V gave up 5 bases and J gave up 1 base, with 8 bases separating them. Germline V gene data show CDR1 as SGHRS and CDR2 as YFSETQ. CDR3 sequence reads: CASRRDRTDTQYF. The CDR3, as DNA: TGCGCCAGCAGAAGGGACCGCACAGATACGCAGTATTTT.

The genes are TRBV6-5 and TRBJ2-1; D possibly corresponds to TRBD2 (6 bases). CDR1 and CDR2 (germline): MNHEY, SVGAGI. There are 13 residues in the CDR3. Between the trimmed V and J ends, which lost 2 bases and 9 bases, there was a span of 11 bases. This chain's CDR3 is CASSYGGLSEQFF. The DNA of the CDR3 is TGTGCCAGCAGTTACGGAGGGCTGAGTGAGCAGTTCTTC.

This clonotype has a handful of counts. This chain joins TRBV6-2 or TRBV6-3 and TRBJ2-5; a possible D gene is TRBD2 (6 bases). The V end lost 7 bases, the J end lost 5 bases, and 14 bases lay between the germline ends. The CDR3 is 13 residues long. Germline V gene sequence: CDR1 MNHEY, CDR2 SVGEGT. CDR3 nucleotides: TGTGCCAGCACCCGGGAGCCCTGGGAGACCCAGTACTTC. Residues: CASTREPWETQYF.

The chain recombines TRBV27 with TRBJ2-7; 12 bases are shared with TRBD2. In germline, CDR1 is MNHEY, CDR2 SMNVEV (reference sequence). V shed 3 bases, J shed 6 bases, and the junction held 9 bases outside the gene matches. The CDR3 has 16 residues. The CDR3 region is CASSFLLAGGLSEQYF. DNA of the CDR3: TGTGCCAGCAGTTTCTTGCTAGCGGGAGGGCTCTCCGAGCAGTACTTC.

The CDR3 coding sequence is TGCAGTGCGAAGACAGGGGTTCGTGGAAACACCATATATTTT. It specifies CSAKTGVRGNTIYF. The chain combines TRBV20-1 with TRBJ1-3; 8 nucleotides line up with TRBD1. The CDR3 extends over 14 amino acids. V lost 6 bases to trimming and J lost 3 bases; unmatched junction nucleotides: 7. Germline CDR1 and CDR2: DFQATT and SNEGSKA (reference sequence).

The sample holds a few counts of this clonotype. The J gene is TRBJ2-1, the V gene TRBV19, with D possibly being TRBD2 (6 bases). Looked up from germline, CDR1 is LNHDA and CDR2 is SQIVND (reference sequence). The CDR3 has 16 amino acids. V was trimmed by 1 base and J by 4 bases, leaving 14 bases between them. CDR3 bases: TGTGCCAGTAGTATAGCCCTCGGCGGGACTTACAATGAGCAGTTCTTC. As protein: CASSIALGGTYNEQFF.

This clonotype appeared a few times. The J gene is TRBJ2-1, the V gene TRBV5-3; possible D gene TRBD2, 5 bases. TRBV5-3 is assigned to the ORF class and has an uncertain function. The length of the CDR3 is 15 residues. V gave up 4 bases and J gave up 6 bases, with 17 bases separating them. The CDR3 is CARSRTGLRGNEQFF. CDR3 nucleotide sequence: TGTGCCAGAAGCCGGACTGGTCTTAGAGGCAATGAGCAGTTCTTC.

Concerning this clonotype: At one of its ends the junction is not consistent with the germline gene, which may arise from a read error. The CDR3 DNA sequence: TGCGCCAGCAGCTTGAGGATTGGGACTAGCGGGCCGAAAGAGAACCAGTACTTC. This encodes CASSLRIGTSGPKENQYF. The J gene is TRBJ2-5, the V gene TRBV5-1, with 12 bases that match TRBD2. This CDR3 is 18 amino acids long. Germline V CDR1 and CDR2: SGHRS, YFSETQ.

The rearrangement uses TRBV2 and TRBJ2-3; D is perhaps TRBD1 (5 bases). The germline V gene has CDR1 SNHLY and CDR2 FYNNEI. This CDR3 has 14 residues. The V gene lost 6 bases and the J gene lost 3 bases, with 13 bases spanning the gap. CDR3 bases: TGTGCCAGCAGGTGGCAGGGTGTGACAGATACGCAGTATTTT. Protein: CASRWQGVTDTQYF.

The chain has TRBV6-2 or TRBV6-3 and TRBJ1-2; TRBD1 might be the D (5 bases). The CDR3 spans 19 residues. Germline CDR1 reads MNHEY; CDR2 reads SVGEGT. Trimming cost V 2 bases and J 9 bases, with 31 bases left between them. The CDR3 region has the DNA TGTGCCAGCAGTTACAACAGGCGGGCACCCTACCCCCAACCAGAGAGCTACACCTTC. Its protein is CASSYNRRAPYPQPESYTF.